This T cell receptor beta chain is drawn from a study of blood T cell repertoires in COVID-19. J lost 4 bases, V lost 9 bases, and 5 bases had no gene match. Per the germline V gene, CDR1 is KGHDR and CDR2 is SFDVKD. The CDR3 is made up of 12 amino acids. The data were produced by immunoSEQ multiplex PCR, yet TCRdb's version contains in-frame clones alone and is incomplete. The table records approximately 71,000 clones, 80% to 90% of them present only once. The chain links TRBV24-1 to TRBJ2-7; the match to TRBD1 covers 7 bases. Input material: peripheral blood. This clonotype was sampled from a human donor in a cohort sampled during active COVID-19. CDR3 amino acids: CATPGQRYEQYF. In DNA form, the CDR3 reads TGTGCCACCCCGGGACAGCGTTACGAGCAGTACTTC.